The 8 T cell receptor beta chains given below trace back to one sample, sequenced in a study of cytomegalovirus exposure and HLA in healthy donors. PCR amplification relied on 60 Vbeta primers (plus 13 Jbeta primers). TCRdb's copy holds only in-frame clones and misses some; the assay was immunoSEQ multiplex PCR. The sample yields fewer than 200,000 clones, about 90% seen once. The sample taken for sequencing was PBMCs. These receptors were collected from a girl less than two years old in good health and CMV-seronegative.

This clone was found once. The chain couples TRBV7-8 to TRBJ2-5; a weak D match, TRBD1 (6 bases). Trimming stripped 5 bases from V and 2 bases from J, with 12 bases between. The CDR3 sequence is 14 residues long. Looked up from germline, CDR1 is SGHVS and CDR2 is FQNEAQ. The CDR3 protein is CASSPRGIQETQYF. CDR3 nucleotide sequence: TGTGCCAGCAGCCCCAGGGGAATTCAAGAGACCCAGTACTTC.

This chain connects TRBV13 to TRBJ2-2; TRBD2 might be the D (6 bases). CDR1 and CDR2 (germline): PRHDT, FYEKMQ (reference sequence). Trimming left V 1 base short and J 1 base short, with 13 bases between. There are 17 residues in the CDR3. The CDR3 nucleotides read TGTGCCAGCAGCTTAGAGGGACTCTCGCGGAACACCGGGGAGCTGTTTTTT. Translation: CASSLEGLSRNTGELFF.

This sequence joins TRBV2 and TRBJ2-7; D is ambiguous. This CDR3 region has 11 residues. Trimming pared 6 bases from V and 2 bases from J, leaving 5 bases between. Germline V CDR1 and CDR2: SNHLY, FYNNEI. The CDR3 loop is CASSGAYEQYF. The CDR3 DNA is TGTGCCAGCAGCGGAGCCTACGAGCAGTACTTC.

The chain is built from TRBV21-1 and TRBJ1-2; TRBD1, the table's D call, was not compared with the DNA. TRBV21-1 represents a pseudogene. This CDR3 spans 15 amino acids. CDR3 DNA sequence: TGTGCCAGCAGCAAATATAGGGGGCTCTTCTATGGCTACACCTTC. It translates to CASSKYRGLFYGYTF.

In nucleotides, the CDR3 is TGTGCCAGCAGTTACTCGAGCGGGGGGAACAATGAGCAGTTCTTC. It specifies CASSYSSGGNNEQFF. The chain is built from TRBV6-5 and TRBJ2-1, with 9 bases aligning to TRBD2. This CDR3 comprises 15 residues. The V gene end was trimmed by 0 bases and the J gene end by 5 bases; junction bases not matched to a gene: 2. CDR1 is MNHEY, CDR2 SVGAGI, per germline.

In its sample, this clone was seen a few times. V and J are TRBV11-2 and TRBJ2-1, with 11 bases identical to TRBD2. CDR3 length equals 14 residues. The trim removed 2 bases at V and 12 bases at J, leaving 6 bases unmatched. Germline CDR1 and CDR2: SGHAT and FQNNGV. CDR3 residues: CASSLLAGGLWQFF. CDR3 DNA sequence: TGTGCCAGCAGCTTATTAGCGGGGGGGCTGTGGCAGTTCTTC.

The chain carries TRBV29-1 and TRBJ2-3, with 12 bases aligning to TRBD2. The CDR3 extends over 15 amino acids. The V and J ends lost 6 bases and 1 base, in that order; junction bases with no gene match: 5. Per germline, CDR1 SQVTM and CDR2 ANQGSEA. The CDR3 region is CSVLAGGPGTDTQYF. CDR3 bases: TGCAGCGTGCTAGCGGGAGGGCCCGGCACAGATACGCAGTATTTT.

This clone was observed a handful of times. The V call is TRBV30, the J call TRBJ1-6; 9 bases align to TRBD1. CDR1 and CDR2 (germline): GTSNPN, SVGIG (reference sequence). CDR3 length: 14 residues. V shed 4 bases and J 9 bases; nucleotides not matched to a gene: 7. CDR3 amino acids: CAWIGQGNISPLHF. The CDR3 DNA reads TGTGCCTGGATTGGACAGGGGAATATTTCACCCCTCCACTTT.